This TCR beta chain derives from a study of T cell responses to AZD1222 COVID-19 vaccine. Measured with immunoSEQ multiplex PCR; TCRdb has only the in-frame clones, and not every one. The table records about 82,000 clones, approximately 90% of them present only once. Points from the study as a whole: Increases in Spike-specific TCR breadth and depth were seen after two AZD1222 doses. There were mostly white British donors and more females than males, and clonal diversity was possibly underestimated. Repertoire sampling was restricted to post-peak T cell response timepoints.

With respect to this clone: Its antigen is currently unknown.

Trimming pared 1 base from V and 5 bases from J, leaving 13 bases between. The CDR3 runs 15 residues. The germline gives CDR1 SGHAT, CDR2 FQNNGV. V gene TRBV11-2 combines with J gene TRBJ2-3, with a tentative D call TRBD1 (6 bases). This sequence was found in an adult in good health. Sequencing used peripheral blood, obtained on day 0 of AZD1222 vaccination. For the CDR3, the DNA is TGTGCCAGCAGCTTAGGGACAGTGGGTTTAGATACGCAGTATTTT. Encoded protein: CASSLGTVGLDTQYF.